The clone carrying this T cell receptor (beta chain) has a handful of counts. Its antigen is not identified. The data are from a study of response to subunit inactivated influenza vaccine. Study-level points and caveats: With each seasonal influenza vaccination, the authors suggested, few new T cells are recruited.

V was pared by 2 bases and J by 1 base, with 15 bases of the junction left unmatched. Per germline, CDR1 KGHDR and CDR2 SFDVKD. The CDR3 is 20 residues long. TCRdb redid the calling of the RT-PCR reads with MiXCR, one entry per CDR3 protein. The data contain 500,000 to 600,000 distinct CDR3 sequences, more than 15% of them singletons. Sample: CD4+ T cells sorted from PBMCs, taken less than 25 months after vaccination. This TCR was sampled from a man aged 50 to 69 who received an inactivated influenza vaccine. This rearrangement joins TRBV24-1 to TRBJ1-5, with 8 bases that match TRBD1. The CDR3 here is CATSDSGQGQGRGSNQPQHF. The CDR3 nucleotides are TGTGCCACCAGTGATTCGGGACAAGGACAGGGTAGGGGAAGCAATCAGCCCCAGCATTTT.